The next 27 T cell receptor beta chains were all read from a single sample in a study of blood T cell repertoires in COVID-19. Profiling relied on immunoSEQ multiplex PCR, and the TCRdb table lists in-frame clones only, not all of them. Of tens of thousands of clones listed, 75% to 95% are singletons. Source material: peripheral blood. These receptors all come from a woman between 50 and 59 years old in a cohort sampled during active COVID-19.

CDR3 region: CASRDKLRRPYEQYF. As DNA, the CDR3 is TGTGCCAGCAGAGATAAGTTAAGGAGACCCTACGAGCAGTACTTC. The V gene is TRBV6-8, the J gene TRBJ2-7; no reliable D call. The V end was cut by 6 bases, the J end by 2 bases, with 17 bases between. The CDR3 has 15 amino acids. The germline V gene encodes CDR1 MNHGY and CDR2 SAAAGT.

This sequence joins TRBV18 and TRBJ2-5; 12 positions match TRBD1. The CDR3 contains 17 residues. Per germline, CDR1 KGHSH and CDR2 LQKENI. Trimming at V came to 5 bases and at J to 4 bases, leaving 11 bases not matched to a gene. As DNA, the CDR3 is TGTGCCAGCTCATCCGTACCGGGACAGGGGGCCGGAGAGACCCAGTACTTC. Protein: CASSSVPGQGAGETQYF.

The rearrangement links TRBV2 to TRBJ2-3, with 14 nucleotides matching TRBD2. Trimming removed 4 bases from V and 4 bases from J; junction bases left unmatched: 1. This CDR3 comprises 15 residues. Germline V CDR1 and CDR2: SNHLY, FYNNEI. The CDR3 protein is CASSGLAGGPDTQYF. The CDR3, as DNA: TGTGCCAGCAGTGGACTAGCGGGAGGGCCAGATACGCAGTATTTT. The variable domain in full, completed from reference TRBV2 and TRBJ2-3, reads EPEVTQTPSHQVTQMGQEVILRCVPISNHLYFYWYRQILGQKVEFLVSFYNNEISEKSEIFDDQFSVERPDGSNFTLKIRSTKLEDSAMYFCASSGLAGGPDTQYFGPGTRLTVL.

This chain joins TRBV6-5 and TRBJ2-7; 8 positions match TRBD1. J was trimmed by 3 bases and V by 5 bases; bases with no gene match: 9. Germline CDR1 is MNHEY and CDR2 is SVGAGI. The CDR3 extends over 15 amino acids. The CDR3 reads CASSKPGQENYEQYF. CDR3 bases: TGTGCCAGCAGTAAACCGGGACAGGAGAACTACGAGCAGTACTTC.

This clone occurred once. The chain combines TRBV11-2 with TRBJ2-1; 9 positions agree with TRBD1. Germline V CDR1 and CDR2: SGHAT, FQNNGV. V shed 3 bases, J shed 8 bases, and the junction held 5 bases outside the gene matches. CDR3 size: 14 residues. The CDR3 is CASSFGTGLDEQFF. The CDR3 nucleotides are TGTGCCAGCAGCTTTGGGACAGGGTTGGATGAGCAGTTCTTC.

Written as DNA, the CDR3 is TGTGCCAGCAGCCCTTGGACTAGCGGGGAGCCCTACGAGCAGTACTTC. Protein: CASSPWTSGEPYEQYF. The chain links TRBV11-3 to TRBJ2-7; 12 bases are a match to TRBD2. J was trimmed by 2 bases and V by 5 bases; bases with no gene match: 7. The CDR3 totals 16 residues. Per the germline V gene, CDR1 is SGHNT and CDR2 is YENEEA.

The gene calls are TRBV6-1 and TRBJ2-3; 11 positions agree with TRBD2. The ends lost 2 bases at V and 5 bases at J; junction bases unmatched: 9. Germline CDR1 is MNHNS and CDR2 is SASEGT. This CDR3 spans 17 amino acids. Here the CDR3 reads CASSEMIGTSGLDTQYF. As DNA, the CDR3 is TGTGCCAGCAGTGAAATGATTGGGACTAGCGGTCTAGATACGCAGTATTTT.

This chain connects TRBV6-6 to TRBJ2-7; D is ambiguous. The CDR3 runs to 12 residues. V dropped 6 bases and J dropped 5 bases, with 11 bases sitting between them. CDR1 is MNHNY and CDR2 is SVGAGI in the germline V gene (reference sequence). The CDR3 loop reads CASRVWANEQYF. CDR3 bases: TGTGCCAGCAGGGTTTGGGCAAACGAGCAGTACTTC.

Worth noting for this clone: An end of the junction does not agree with germline; a read error may underlie this. This chain links TRBV6-1 with TRBJ2-4, with TRBD1 matching over 9 bases. CDR3 length: 12 amino acids. Germline V CDR1 and CDR2: MNHNS, SASEGT. The chain's CDR3 is CASSDPPTGGNF. The CDR3 nucleotides read TGTGCCAGCAGTGACCCTCCGACAGGGGGGAATTTC.

The chain links TRBV2 to TRBJ1-6; maybe TRBD1 (5 bases). V lost 10 bases and J lost 4, with 11 bases in between. CDR1 and CDR2 (germline): SNHLY, FYNNEI. The CDR3 covers 13 residues. CDR3 nucleotide sequence: TGTGCCACTTCGACAGAGTATAATTCACCCCTCCACTTT. Residues: CATSTEYNSPLHF.

The rearrangement joins TRBV27 to TRBJ2-5, with no clear D. The CDR3 sequence is 14 residues long. In germline, CDR1 is MNHEY, CDR2 SMNVEV (reference sequence). V lost 1 base to trimming and J lost 7 bases, with 13 bases between them. The CDR3: CASSLLSKTGTQYF. The CDR3 DNA reads as TGTGCCAGCAGTTTATTGAGCAAGACGGGGACCCAGTACTTC.

The rearrangement uses TRBV19 and TRBJ2-7; 7 bases are a match to TRBD2. The CDR3 covers 15 residues. V dropped 4 bases and J dropped 3; count of bases not matched to a gene: 9. From germline, CDR1 is LNHDA and CDR2 SQIVND (reference sequence). CDR3 DNA: TGTGCCAGTAGTAGAAGGTGGGGGGGGGACTACGAGCAGTACTTC. Translation: CASSRRWGGDYEQYF.

J is TRBJ2-3 and V is TRBV9; TRBD2 agrees at 10 bases. This CDR3 is built from 18 residues. Trimming removed 3 bases from V and 8 bases from J; junction bases left unmatched: 18. Germline V gene data show CDR1 as SGDLS and CDR2 as YYNGEE. This chain's CDR3 is CASSDQSGSGRASGTQYF. CDR3 sequence (DNA): TGTGCCAGCAGCGACCAGTCGGGGAGCGGGAGGGCCTCCGGTACGCAGTATTTT.

The J gene is TRBJ2-1, the V gene TRBV7-9; D is uncertain. Trimming took 5 bases from V and 6 from J, leaving 17 bases between them. CDR1 and CDR2 (germline): SEHNR, FQNEAQ (reference sequence). CDR3 length: 15 residues. For the CDR3, the DNA is TGTGCCAGCAGCGCGGTTGGTGCTTCGACCAATGAGCAGTTCTTC. Protein sequence: CASSAVGASTNEQFF.

V is TRBV18 and J is TRBJ2-1; 9 bases match TRBD1. This CDR3 spans 16 amino acids. V lost 6 bases and J lost 6; bases outside the gene matches: 12. CDR1 is KGHSH and CDR2 is LQKENI in the germline V gene. The CDR3 bases are TGTGCCAGCTCTCAACGGCGGGACAGGGCAGTCAATGAGCAGTTCTTC. It specifies CASSQRRDRAVNEQFF.

This clone was seen once. The chain has TRBV3-1 (or the pseudogene TRBV3-2) and TRBJ1-1, with D hard to call. V was pared by 5 bases and J by 4 bases, with 14 bases between. Germline V CDR1 and CDR2: LGHDT, YNNKEL (reference sequence). This CDR3 is built from 14 residues. DNA for the CDR3: TGTGCCAGCAGCTTCCGGGAACGGAGCACTGAAGCTTTCTTT. Protein sequence: CASSFRERSTEAFF.

The rearrangement links TRBV18 to TRBJ1-3; the D gene is possibly TRBD1 (5 bases). Trimming took 5 bases from V and 1 from J, leaving 18 bases between them. CDR1 and CDR2 (germline): KGHSH, LQKENI. This CDR3 is built from 17 residues. The CDR3: CASSIIQDIRSGNTIYF. CDR3 DNA: TGTGCCAGCTCAATCATTCAGGACATCCGATCTGGAAACACCATATATTTT. Drawing the rest from reference TRBV18 and TRBJ1-3, the complete variable domain is NAGVMQNPRHLVRRRGQEARLRCSPMKGHSHVYWYRQLPEEGLKFMVYLQKENIIDESGMPKERFSAEFPKEGPSILRIQQVVRGDSAAYFCASSIIQDIRSGNTIYFGEGSWLTVV.

The CDR3: CASSWEDSGGELFF. The CDR3 region has the DNA TGTGCCAGCAGCTGGGAGGACTCGGGTGGGGAGCTGTTTTTT. The chain uses TRBV5-6 and TRBJ2-2; D is possibly TRBD2 (6 bases). Looked up from germline, CDR1 is SGHDT and CDR2 is YYEEEE. Trimming shortened V by 3 bases and J by 8 bases, and 14 bases separated the two germline ends. This CDR3 is 14 amino acids long. The complete variable domain, with remaining parts taken from reference TRBV5-6 and TRBJ2-2, reads DAGVTQSPTHLIKTRGQQVTLRCSPKSGHDTVSWYQQALGQGPQFIFQYYEEEERQRGNFPDRFSGHQFPNYSSELNVNALLLGDSALYLCASSWEDSGGELFFGEGSRLTVL.

The chain uses TRBV10-1 and TRBJ1-5, with TRBD1 as a possible D gene (6 bases). The CDR3 is 13 amino acids. CDR1 and CDR2 (germline): WNHNN, SYGVQD (reference sequence). V gave up 4 bases and J gave up 4 bases, with 8 bases separating them. The CDR3 region has the DNA TGCGCCAGCAGTGCAGGGGTTAATCAGCCCCAGCATTTT. Amino acids: CASSAGVNQPQHF.

The chain links TRBV2 to TRBJ2-3; TRBD1 is a possible D gene (5 bases). The V end lost 6 bases, the J end lost 5 bases, and 9 bases lay between the germline ends. The CDR3 consists of 12 residues. Per the germline V gene, CDR1 is SNHLY and CDR2 is FYNNEI. DNA for the CDR3: TGTGCCAGCAGGGGGCAAAAAGATACGCAGTATTTT. Translating it yields CASRGQKDTQYF.

This sequence joins TRBV10-3 and TRBJ1-5, with 7 bases matching TRBD1. Germline-derived CDR1 and CDR2 are ENHRY and SYGVKD. J lost 8 bases, V lost 2 bases, and 9 bases had no gene match. The CDR3 extends over 15 amino acids. This CDR3 is CAISEGAGGKEPQHF. The DNA for the CDR3 is TGTGCCATCAGTGAGGGGGCAGGGGGAAAGGAGCCCCAGCATTTT.

The V call is TRBV12-3 or TRBV12-4, the J call TRBJ2-7; possibly TRBD2 for D (5 bases). The CDR3 totals 13 residues. The germline V and J ends were trimmed by 7 bases and 7 bases, with 17 bases remaining between them. The CDR3 sequence: CASTRGRALEQYF. The CDR3 DNA follows: TGTGCCAGCACCCGGGGTCGCGCCCTGGAGCAGTACTTC.

In nucleotides, the CDR3 is TGTGCCAGCAGCCGGGACAGGGGTAATGAAAAACTGTTTTTT. Translating gives CASSRDRGNEKLFF. The chain couples TRBV11-2 to TRBJ1-4, with 10 bases that match TRBD1. The germline CDR1 and CDR2 sequences are SGHAT and FQNNGV. This CDR3 is built from 14 residues. V shed 5 bases, J shed 4 bases, and the junction held 1 base outside the gene matches.

The chain uses TRBV30 and TRBJ1-2; 7 bases align to TRBD1. Trimming removed 4 bases from V and 4 bases from J; junction bases left unmatched: 6. CDR1 and CDR2 from the germline V gene are GTSNPN and SVGIG (reference sequence). The CDR3 is 13 amino acids. The CDR3 reads CAWKDRTVYGYTF. CDR3 DNA: TGTGCCTGGAAGGACAGGACCGTCTATGGCTACACCTTC.

The table lists this clone with a few counts. The rearrangement joins TRBV5-6 to TRBJ1-3, with D possibly being TRBD1 (6 bases). V was trimmed by 3 bases and J by 5 bases, leaving 15 bases between them. Germline CDR1 and CDR2: SGHDT and YYEEEE. This CDR3 is built from 15 residues. The CDR3 nucleotides are TGTGCCAGCAGCTCCGGGACAACCAATAGAAACACCATATATTTT. Protein sequence: CASSSGTTNRNTIYF.

V usage is TRBV28 and J usage is TRBJ1-2, with no clear D. The CDR3 is 12 residues long. Deletions cut 6 bases from V and 5 bases from J, with 10 bases between. Germline CDR1 and CDR2: MDHEN and SYDVKM. CDR3 nucleotides: TGTGCCAGCAGGCCGGGTGATTATGGCTACACCTTC. It specifies CASRPGDYGYTF.

The V gene is TRBV3-1 (or the pseudogene TRBV3-2), the J gene TRBJ2-2, with TRBD2 identical over 12 bases. The germline V gene encodes CDR1 LGHDT and CDR2 YNNKEL (reference sequence). The CDR3 runs 18 residues. The trim removed 0 bases at V and 7 bases at J, leaving 9 bases unmatched. CDR3 DNA: TGTGCCAGCAGCCAAGAACGCCGGGCTAGCGGGAGGGGCGGGGAGCTGTTTTTT. It yields the protein CASSQERRASGRGGELFF.